Listed below are T cell receptor beta chains from one sample, sequenced in a study of cytomegalovirus exposure and HLA in healthy donors. Profiled with immunoSEQ multiplex PCR; TCRdb holds only in-frame clones, not every one. There are around 150,000 clones in the sample; roughly 77% occur only once, and roughly 2.6% lies in the top ten. The source material was PBMCs. The receptors were gathered from a woman in her forties in good health and CMV-seropositive. Each CDR3 is given with its conserved first and last residue. D genes are given only for firm matches. For some rows the clone size is stated as once, few or many, or as a class when expanded; others skip it.

j_call clone_size d_call v_call cdr3_nt cdr3_aa
TRBJ1-5 - TRBD1 TRBV11-2 TGTGCCAGCAGCTGGGACAGGGGACAGCCCCAGCATTTT CASSWDRGQPQHF
TRBJ2-7 - - TRBV4-3 TGCGCCAGCAGCCGTTACAGAAGCTACGAGCAGTACTTC CASSRYRSYEQYF
TRBJ1-1 - - TRBV4-2 TGTGCCAGCAAAAGGGAGATCTTGAACACTGAAGCTTTCTTT CASKREILNTEAFF
TRBJ2-7 - TRBD1 TRBV5-6 TGTGCCAGCAGCGTAATATTTACAGGGGCCGTCTCCTACGAGCAGTACTTC CASSVIFTGAVSYEQYF
TRBJ2-1 - TRBD2 TRBV7-2 TGTGCCAGCAGCTTACAGGGACTAGGTTCCTACAATGAGCAGTTCTTC CASSLQGLGSYNEQFF
TRBJ1-2 once - TRBV6-5 TGTGCCAGCAGTTACAGGGGGGGCTATGGCTACACCTTC CASSYRGGYGYTF
TRBJ2-2 few TRBD2 TRBV11-3 TGTGCCAGCAGCACTGTTCGACTAGCGGTTAACACCGGGGAGCTGTTTTTT CASSTVRLAVNTGELFF
TRBJ1-2 once TRBD1 TRBV5-1 TGCGCCAGCAGCCAGGGACAGGGGGCGGATGGCTACACCTTC CASSQGQGADGYTF
TRBJ2-4 - - TRBV27 TGTGCCAGCAGTCTCGGGACACCCAGGGAAGGGTACATTCAGTACTTC CASSLGTPREGYIQYF
TRBJ2-5 once - TRBV5-6 TGTGCCAGCAGCTTGTTCTTCTTAGGGGCCAGGGGAGAGACCCAGTACTTC CASSLFFLGARGETQYF
TRBJ2-3 - - TRBV15 TGTGCCACCCGCAGCGGGAGCACAGATACGCAGTATTTT CATRSGSTDTQYF
TRBJ1-1 - - TRBV7-2 TGTGCCAGCAGCCTTGATCGGTCAGGGGCTGGGACTGAAGCTTTCTTT CASSLDRSGAGTEAFF
TRBJ2-1 - TRBD2 TRBV14 TGTGCCAGCAGCCACTGGACTAGTGGGCGGTGGGAGGGTGAGCAGTTCTTC CASSHWTSGRWEGEQFF
TRBJ2-5 - TRBD1 TRBV15 TGTGCCACCAGCCCGCGGACAGGGCGCAGTCGACAAGAGACCCAGTACTTC CATSPRTGRSRQETQYF
TRBJ1-1 - - TRBV7-8 TGTGCCAGCAGCTCTCACATGAACACTGAAGCTTTCTTT CASSSHMNTEAFF
TRBJ2-7 - - TRBV6-5 TGTGCCAGCAGTCTTAGTAACGAGCAGTACTTC CASSLSNEQYF
TRBJ2-5 - - TRBV18 TGTGCCAGCTCACCACTCACAGGGAGACTAGCCGGCGACCAAGAGACCCAGTACTTC CASSPLTGRLAGDQETQYF
TRBJ2-1 - - TRBV7-8 TGTGCCAGCAGCTTAGCGGGGAGCTCCTACAATGAGCAGTTCTTC CASSLAGSSYNEQFF
TRBJ2-5 - TRBD2 TRBV30 TGTGCCTGGAGTAATTACGAGGAGCGGGGGGGCCCAGAGACCCAGTACTTC CAWSNYEERGGPETQYF
TRBJ2-5 - TRBD1 TRBV11-2 TGTGCCAGCAGCTTAGAGACAGGGTGGGTCCAAGAGACCCAGTACTTC CASSLETGWVQETQYF
TRBJ2-1 - - TRBV10-3 TGTGCCATCAGTGAGGTGGAGGAGCAGTTCTTC CAISEVEEQFF
TRBJ2-7 - - TRBV7-6 TGTGCCAGCAGCTTGGCGGCATCTCAATATTACGAGCAGTACTTC CASSLAASQYYEQYF
TRBJ1-3 - - TRBV19 TGTGCCAGTAGGGACGGGGGCTCTGGAAACACCATATATTTT CASRDGGSGNTIYF
TRBJ2-5 once TRBD2 TRBV2 TGTGCCAGTCGGACTAGCGGGGTACAAGAGACCCAGTACTTC CASRTSGVQETQYF
TRBJ2-7 few - TRBV4-2 TGTGCCAGCAGCCAAGACAGCTACGAGCAGTACTTC CASSQDSYEQYF
TRBJ2-3 - TRBD1 TRBV2 TGTGCCAGCAGCGCCGGGACAGTTCGCACAGATACGCAGTATTTT CASSAGTVRTDTQYF
TRBJ2-1 - - TRBV5-1 TGCGCCAGCAGCTTTAGAGGCGTATACAATGAGCAGTTCTTC CASSFRGVYNEQFF
TRBJ2-3 few - TRBV20-1 TGCAGTGCTAGAAAAGAGGATACGCAGTATTTT CSARKEDTQYF
TRBJ2-3 - - TRBV5-4 TGTGCCAGCAGCCCGACACGAAACACAGATACGCAGTATTTT CASSPTRNTDTQYF
TRBJ1-2 few - TRBV4-3 TGCGCCAGCAGCGAGAGTAGAGGGTCTGGCTACACCTTC CASSESRGSGYTF
TRBJ2-1 - TRBD1 TRBV4-3 TGCGCCAGCAGCCAAGCCAGTCATCCAGGGGGCGGGGATGAGCAGTTCTTC CASSQASHPGGGDEQFF
TRBJ2-5 - - TRBV7-2 TGTGCCAGCAGCCCCGGCCCCTCGGGGGTATATTCGGCGGAGACCCAGTACTTC CASSPGPSGVYSAETQYF
TRBJ2-1 - TRBD2 TRBV6-5 TGTGCCAGCAGTTCGGAGCGGGGGGGCCAAGAGCAGTTCTTC CASSSERGGQEQFF
TRBJ1-4 many TRBD1 TRBV15 TGTGCCACCAGCAGACAGGGACAGAATGAAAAACTGTTTTTT CATSRQGQNEKLFF
TRBJ2-7 - TRBD2 TRBV18 TGTGCCAGCTCACCACGTTCGGGACTAGCGGGAGTATATTACGAGCAGTACTTC CASSPRSGLAGVYYEQYF
TRBJ1-1 - - TRBV11-3 TGTGCCAGCAGCTTGGGGGGGTCCAACACTGAAGCTTTCTTT CASSLGGSNTEAFF
TRBJ2-6 - TRBD1 TRBV4-1 TGCGCCAGCAGCCCATCAGGTGGCCTCTGGGACAGGGTTAAGAAAGGGGCCAACGTCCTGACTTTC CASSPSGGLWDRVKKGANVLTF
TRBJ2-1 - - TRBV2 TGTGCCAGCACCCTAGGGGGGGGGTCATTCTCCTACAATGAGCAGTTCTTC CASTLGGGSFSYNEQFF
TRBJ2-5 - TRBD2 TRBV6-5 TGTGCCAGCAGTTTCGGGGGGGCCGGGAAGACCCAGTACTTC CASSFGGAGKTQYF
TRBJ2-7 - TRBD1 TRBV2 TGTGCCAGCAGTGAAGGGACAGGGTCGATCTACGAGCAGTACTTC CASSEGTGSIYEQYF
TRBJ2-5 - TRBD1 TRBV6-6 TGTGCCAGCAGTTACTCGGAGGCCCAGGGGGAGCAGTACTTC CASSYSEAQGEQYF
TRBJ2-2 - - TRBV7-9 TGTGCCAGCAGCTTCGGGAACACCGGGGAGCTGTTTTTT CASSFGNTGELFF
TRBJ1-2 - TRBD1 TRBV7-8 TGTGCCAGCAGCGACCGGGACAGGTACCACACCTTC CASSDRDRYHTF
TRBJ2-7 - - TRBV9 TGTGCCAGCAGCGGAGCGCAGGGCAGCAACTACGAGCAGTACTTC CASSGAQGSNYEQYF
TRBJ1-2 - - TRBV27 TGTGCCAGTTCGCCGGGTCGCTATGGCTACACCTTC CASSPGRYGYTF
TRBJ2-3 - - TRBV30 TGTGCCTCGACCCTAGCGCTCGGAGATACGCAGTATTTT CASTLALGDTQYF